This entry concerns a single T cell receptor (beta chain). What it binds is not known. TCRdb fed the RT-PCR reads into MiXCR, producing one record per CDR3 protein. The repertoire holds roughly 460,000 distinct CDR3 sequences, 10% to 11% seen once, with roughly 12% in the top ten. This record belongs to a study of response to subunit inactivated influenza vaccine. Study observations and caveats: Researchers suggested that each seasonal influenza vaccination recruits few new T cells.

This receptor was obtained from a man aged 45-65 years who received an inactivated influenza vaccine. The sequenced sample was PBMCs from blood, obtained 35 to 45 days after vaccination.

The CDR3 reads CSVGWRAQETQYF. The CDR3 coding sequence is TGCAGCGTTGGATGGAGGGCCCAAGAGACCCAGTACTTC. The J gene is TRBJ2-5, the V gene TRBV29-1; TRBD2 is a possible D gene (6 bases). Germline V gene lookup returns CDR1 SQVTM and CDR2 ANQGSEA. Trimming removed 4 bases from V and 1 base from J, with 10 bases in between. This CDR3 has 13 amino acids.